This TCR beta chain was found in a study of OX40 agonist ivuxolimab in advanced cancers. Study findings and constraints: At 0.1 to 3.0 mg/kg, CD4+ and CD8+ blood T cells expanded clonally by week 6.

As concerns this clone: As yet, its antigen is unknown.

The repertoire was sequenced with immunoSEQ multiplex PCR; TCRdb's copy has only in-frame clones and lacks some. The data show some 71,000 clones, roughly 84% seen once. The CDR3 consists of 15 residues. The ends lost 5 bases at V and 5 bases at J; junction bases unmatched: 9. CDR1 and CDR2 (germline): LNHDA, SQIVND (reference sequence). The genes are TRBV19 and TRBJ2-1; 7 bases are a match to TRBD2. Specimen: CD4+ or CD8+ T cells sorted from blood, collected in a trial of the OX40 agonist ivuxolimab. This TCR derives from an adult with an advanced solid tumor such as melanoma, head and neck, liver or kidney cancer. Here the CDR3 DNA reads TGTGCCAGTAGTTCGTGGACTAGGGGTAACAATGAGCAGTTCTTC. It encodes CASSSWTRGNNEQFF.